This T cell receptor beta chain was identified in a study of memory CD4+ T cells and cytomegalovirus serostatus (dated by TCRdb to about 2019). Regarding the study in general: The cohort included approximately 35 healthy adults from Belgium, of whom 9 were CMV seropositive and approximately 25 were CMV seronegative. To replicate a published TCR-based CMV serostatus classifier, the study sequenced CD4+ memory TCRbeta repertoires from a Belgian cohort whose cytomegalovirus serostatus was known. What the authors observed across the whole study: Only CD4+CD45RO+ memory cells were sequenced, in contrast to the original study, in which naive and memory CD4+ and CD8+ populations were covered. CMV serostatus prediction reached a median bootstrapped AUC of roughly 0.96 with the original framework and about 0.91 with a US-trained random forest. Among the roughly 160 previously reported CMV-associated TCRbeta sequences, some 69 showed up in the CD4+ memory repertoires, with each one found in between one and five individuals. On the Belgian cohort, the classifier based on the original framework reached a median bootstrapped AUC of nearly 0.97, with a 95% CI of 0.76-1.00. The results were read as suggesting that the CMV-associated TCR signature is, for the most part, present in the CD4+ memory repertoire.

With regard to this clone: Which antigen it targets is not known. Nothing much larger sits one base from this clone, and base qualities are not available.

Trimming leaves V shorter by 2 bases and J shorter by 7 bases, with the junction holding 18 bases beyond the gene matches. According to the germline V gene, CDR1 reads MRHNA and CDR2 reads SNTAGT. The CDR3 sequence holds 19 residues, the cysteine and phenylalanine included. Just the 57-base CDR3 DNA is kept, in frame starting at base 1. A FACSAria II was used to sort memory CD4+ T cells, defined as single viable CD3+CD4+CD8-CD45RO+ cells. CMV serostatus was determined with a Roche Elecsys assay detecting serum IgG against CMV pp150, pp28, p38 and p52. Following thawing, total CD4+ T cells were enriched through positive selection using CD4 magnetic microbeads. The samples came from a separate study whose specific focus was interrogating the CD4+ T cell memory repertoire. Peripheral blood mononuclear cells were isolated and cryopreserved according to standard operating procedures, and serum was kept at -80 degrees C. CD3-PerCP (BW264/56), CD4-APC (RPA-T4), CD45RO-PE (UCHT1) and CD8-Pacific Orange (3B5) antibodies were used for staining, and non-viable cells were excluded with Sytox blue.

Genomic DNA was extracted from sorted cells with the Quick-DNA Microprep Kit. Amplification of TCRbeta DNA was done with the immunoSEQ hsTCRbeta kit, following the protocol from the manufacturer. TCRbeta libraries were sequenced on an Illumina MiSeq instrument. The study's processing was this. Following removal of out-of-frame sequences, 2,204,828 distinct TCRbeta sequences were retained, with an average of approximately 64,000 per individual. Two values were used to score each individual: the count of over 150 previously reported CMV-associated TCRbeta sequences and the total count of productive distinct TCRbeta sequences. A beta-binomial model was reimplemented in Python, and random forests from scikit-learn, run with default parameters, were trained on data from the US cohort. Classifier performance on the Belgian cohort was summarized as median AUC with percentile confidence intervals calculated over 10,000 bootstrap iterations. TCRdb took this table from immuneACCESS and kept in-frame rearrangements with V and J called. Such tables lack part of the clones; where checked against another copy, unresolved V genes explain under half of the gap, and the rest is unexplained. D and trimming come from the DNA, and the V and J calls and clone size come from that table. The sample table records just under 95,000 clones; 80% of these occur just once. The ten largest clones add up to 3.6% of the sample.

The V gene is TRBV6-4 and the J gene is TRBJ1-1, with TRBD1 matching 11 junction bases. The clonotype was recovered from an adult in good health and CMV-seropositive. The sequencing sample was made of memory CD4+ T cells from blood. The nucleotides read TGTGCCAGCAGTGACGTTCGGGGTAGGATGGGACAGGGGGTTTTTGAAGCTTTCTTT. Its amino acids are CASSDVRGRMGQGVFEAFF.